This TCR beta chain emerged from a study of T cells after yellow fever vaccination. Overall study context: Low-cell-number fractions underwent preparation using SMART-Seq v4 Ultra Low Input.

Turning to this clonotype: Its cognate antigen is unknown.

Making TCR cDNA involved 5'RACE template switching, which added UMIs and a universal primer site. TCRdb fed the 5' RACE reads into MiXCR, producing one record per CDR3 protein. Seen here are about 340,000 distinct CDR3 sequences, 8.5% to 10% observed once, and the top ten hold approximately 18%. Study observations and caveats: Booster samples showed a return of most primary-vaccination clones (almost 97% CD4, approximately 88% CD8). A faster peak, day 5 versus 15, was reached by the weaker secondary response.

The sample here was PBMCs, taken on the day of the first yellow fever vaccination. The receptor was isolated from a man aged 18 to 35 who received the YFV17D yellow fever vaccine.

The CDR3: CASSLTGRADGYTF. CDR3 DNA sequence: TGCGCCAGCAGCCTTACAGGAAGGGCCGATGGCTACACCTTC. The rearrangement links TRBV4-3 to TRBJ1-2, with a tentative D call TRBD1 (5 bases). V was cut by 4 bases and J by 6 bases, with 15 bases left in between. Germline V gives CDR1 LGHNA, CDR2 YSLEER. The CDR3 spans 14 residues.